This passage covers 18 T cell receptor beta chains from one sample sequenced in a study of OX40 agonist ivuxolimab in advanced cancers. Repertoires were generated with immunoSEQ multiplex PCR, while TCRdb's copy carries only in-frame clones and drops some. The table includes tens of thousands of clones, around 90% detected once. The material was CD4+ or CD8+ T cells sorted from blood, obtained in a trial of the OX40 agonist ivuxolimab. The source is an adult with an advanced solid tumor such as melanoma, head and neck, liver or kidney cancer.

This clone came up once. The chain recombines TRBV21-1 with TRBJ2-1; the table calls TRBD2, which could not be checked here. TRBV21-1 is a recognized pseudogene. The CDR3 has 10 amino acids. The CDR3 nucleotides read TGTGCCACCCCCGGGGATGAGCAGTTCTTC. It yields the protein CATPGDEQFF.

The chain carries TRBV19 and TRBJ1-2; 8 bases are shared with TRBD1. Looked up from germline, CDR1 is LNHDA and CDR2 is SQIVND (reference sequence). The CDR3 is 17 amino acids. The ends lost 3 bases at V and 7 bases at J; junction bases unmatched: 16. The CDR3: CASSIVGWDRTDRGYTF. In DNA form, the CDR3 reads TGTGCCAGTAGTATCGTCGGGTGGGACAGGACCGACCGTGGCTACACCTTC.

The J gene is TRBJ1-2, the V gene TRBV30; D is possibly TRBD1 (5 bases). Germline CDR1 reads GTSNPN; CDR2 reads SVGIG (reference sequence). V gave up 3 bases and J gave up 4 bases, with 9 bases separating them. The CDR3 is 12 residues long. CDR3 coding DNA: TGTGCCTGGAGCCCGGGGGTCTATGGCTACACCTTC. Amino acids: CAWSPGVYGYTF.

The chain uses TRBV5-1 and TRBJ2-1; 7 nucleotides align to TRBD2. This CDR3 has 15 residues. The junction had 7 bases not matched to a gene; V was cut back by 7 bases and J by 0 bases. CDR1 and CDR2 from the germline V gene are SGHRS and YFSETQ. CDR3: CASGPGTNSYNEQFF. Here the CDR3 DNA reads TGCGCCAGCGGCCCAGGGACTAACTCCTACAATGAGCAGTTCTTC.

The chain employs TRBV7-9 and TRBJ2-7; the D call may be TRBD1 or TRBD2 (5 bases each). V lost 4 bases and J lost 1, with 11 bases in between. This CDR3 spans 14 amino acids. From germline, CDR1 is SEHNR and CDR2 FQNEAQ (reference sequence). The CDR3 is CASSSGTISYEQYF. The DNA for the CDR3 is TGTGCCAGCAGCTCAGGGACGATATCCTACGAGCAGTACTTC.

The genes are TRBV6-6 and TRBJ1-2; tentatively, D is TRBD1 (6 bases). The V gene's germline CDR1 is MNHNY and CDR2 SVGAGI (reference sequence). Trimming removed 4 bases from V and 4 bases from J, with 16 bases in between. The CDR3 loop spans 15 amino acids. CDR3 DNA: TGTGCCAGCAGTTCGAAGGGGAGGGGGTCCTATGGCTACACCTTC. Its protein product is CASSSKGRGSYGYTF.

J is TRBJ1-2 and V is TRBV19, with unresolved D. Germline lookup yields CDR1 LNHDA and CDR2 SQIVND (reference sequence). V lost 7 bases, J lost 8 bases, and 17 bases lay in between. This CDR3 spans 13 amino acids. CDR3 bases: TGTGCCAGTATCGGCCAGAGAAGGCACGGCTACACCTTC. Protein: CASIGQRRHGYTF.

The chain is built from TRBV10-3 and TRBJ1-1; a weak D match, TRBD1 (5 bases). This CDR3 has 13 residues. The V gene's germline CDR1 is ENHRY and CDR2 SYGVKD. Trimming took 7 bases from V and 1 from J, leaving 10 bases between them. The CDR3, as DNA: TGTGCCATCACCGGGACGGGGAACACTGAAGCTTTCTTT. Its translation: CAITGTGNTEAFF.

The rearrangement links TRBV30 to TRBJ1-5; D is undetermined. The V gene's germline CDR1 is GTSNPN and CDR2 SVGIG (reference sequence). Trimming pared 3 bases from V and 0 bases from J, leaving 6 bases between. CDR3 size: 13 residues. The CDR3 sequence: CAWRENSNQPQHF. CDR3 in DNA: TGTGCCTGGAGGGAGAATAGCAATCAGCCCCAGCATTTT.

This clone has only one observation. This CDR3 is CASSRAVSYEQYF. The CDR3 DNA follows: TGTGCCAGTAGTCGGGCGGTCTCCTACGAGCAGTACTTC. This sequence joins TRBV19 and TRBJ2-5; D unclear. The end of the DNA is better explained by TRBJ2-7, so the J call may be wrong. Germline V gene sequence: CDR1 LNHDA, CDR2 SQIVND (reference sequence). There are 13 residues in the CDR3.

The J gene is TRBJ2-2, the V gene TRBV19; D possibly corresponds to TRBD1 (6 bases). The germline V gene encodes CDR1 LNHDA and CDR2 SQIVND (reference sequence). The length of the CDR3 is 18 residues. V lost 5 bases and J lost 2, with 21 bases in between. As DNA, the CDR3 is TGTGCCAGTAGTTCTTTAACCGGGACATGGATAAACACCGGGGAGCTGTTTTTT. Its translation: CASSSLTGTWINTGELFF.

V usage is TRBV5-4 and J usage is TRBJ2-1, with D perhaps TRBD2 (6 bases). Trimming removed 4 bases from V and 5 bases from J, with 16 bases in between. Germline V gives CDR1 SGHNT, CDR2 YYREEE (reference sequence). The CDR3 is 15 residues long. The CDR3 nucleotides read TGTGCCAGCAGCCCCACTTGGGAGGCTAACAATGAGCAGTTCTTC. Translated, it gives CASSPTWEANNEQFF.

This sequence joins TRBV9 and TRBJ1-2, with TRBD1 identical over 8 bases. The V segment lost 4 bases and the J segment 2 bases; nucleotides outside the gene matches: 7. The CDR3 covers 15 residues. Germline V gene lookup returns CDR1 SGDLS and CDR2 YYNGEE. CDR3 sequence reads: CASSPSTGANYGYTF. The CDR3 region has the DNA TGTGCCAGCAGCCCCTCGACAGGGGCCAACTATGGCTACACCTTC.

This clone was picked up a small number of times. The chain is built from TRBV4-1 and TRBJ2-7; 7 bases are shared with TRBD1. Germline lookup yields CDR1 MGHRA and CDR2 YSYEKL. V trimming: 6 bases; J trimming: 0 bases; junction bases outside the gene matches: 8. The CDR3 has 15 residues. The CDR3 spells CASSPGQVSSYEQYF. For the CDR3, the DNA is TGCGCCAGCAGTCCTGGACAGGTTAGCTCCTACGAGCAGTACTTC.

This rearrangement joins TRBV7-6 to TRBJ1-4; TRBD1 is a possible D gene (5 bases). CDR1 and CDR2 (germline): SGHVS, FNYEAQ. The CDR3 loop spans 14 amino acids. Trimming pared 5 bases from V and 2 bases from J, leaving 9 bases between. This CDR3 reads CASSPRATNEKLFF. In DNA form, the CDR3 reads TGTGCCAGCAGCCCCAGGGCTACTAATGAAAAACTGTTTTTT. Drawing the rest from reference TRBV7-6 and TRBJ1-4, the complete variable domain is GAGVSQSPRYKVTKRGQDVALRCDPISGHVSLYWYRQALGQGPEFLTYFNYEAQQDKSGLPNDRFSAERPEGSISTLTIQRTEQRDSAMYRCASSPRATNEKLFFGSGTQLSVL.

The V gene is TRBV5-6, the J gene TRBJ2-3; possibly TRBD2 for D (6 bases). The germline V and J ends were trimmed by 1 base and 11 bases, with 11 bases remaining between them. The CDR3 has 12 residues. CDR1 is SGHDT, CDR2 YYEEEE, per germline. The CDR3 reads CASSLWGLMQYF. CDR3 nucleotides: TGTGCCAGCAGCTTGTGGGGACTTATGCAGTATTTT.

The V call is TRBV6-6, the J call TRBJ2-5; TRBD2 matches at 8 bases. Per the germline V gene, CDR1 is MNHNY and CDR2 is SVGAGI (reference sequence). V dropped 2 bases and J dropped 2; count of bases not matched to a gene: 1. This CDR3 has 14 residues. CDR3 sequence: CASSYTGGQETQYF. CDR3 sequence (DNA): TGTGCCAGCAGTTACACGGGAGGGCAAGAGACCCAGTACTTC.

This clone appeared once. The chain employs TRBV7-9 and TRBJ1-1, with 10 bases that match TRBD1. The CDR3 extends over 14 amino acids. Trimming cost V 3 bases and J 11 bases; bases outside gene matches: 9. CDR1 is SEHNR, CDR2 FQNEAQ, per germline (reference sequence). The DNA for the CDR3 is TGTGCCAGCAGCTTGGGAGGGGGACAGGGGCACGCTTTCTTT. It encodes CASSLGGGQGHAFF. The full variable domain, its missing parts supplied by reference TRBV7-9 and TRBJ1-1, is DTGVSQNPRHKITKRGQNVTFRCDPISEHNRLYWYRQTLGQGPEFLTYFQNEAQLEKSRLLSDRFSAERPKGSFSTLEIQRTEQGDSAMYLCASSLGGGQGHAFFGQGTRLTVV.